This is a list of T cell receptor beta chains from one sample in a study of cytomegalovirus exposure and HLA in healthy donors. The protocol was immunoSEQ multiplex PCR, while the TCRdb copy is restricted to in-frame clones and leaves out a portion. The sample has fewer than 150,000 clones. Sequenced sample: PBMCs. Receptor source: a man in his late teens or twenties in good health and CMV-seronegative. Each CDR3 is given with its conserved first and last residue. A D gene is named only where the DNA matches it firmly.

>TRBV12-5|TRBD1|TRBJ2-1
CASGTDRPSNEQFF
>TRBV6-1|.|TRBJ2-4
CASRSDPAKNIQYF
>TRBV7-3|TRBD1|TRBJ1-5
CASSFGQVHQPQHF
>TRBV15|.|TRBJ2-5
CATSRDLFDTGLQYF
>TRBV7-7|.|TRBJ2-1
CASSADWYNEQFF
>TRBV18|TRBD1|TRBJ1-3
CASSPGTAYSGSTIYF
>TRBV27|.|TRBJ2-7
CASSPTPTGAYEQYF
>TRBV6-1|TRBD1|TRBJ2-5
CASWGSGQGLLAQYF
>TRBV9|TRBD1|TRBJ2-6
CASSRGQGRSGANVLTF
>TRBV19|TRBD2|TRBJ2-1
CASSGRTSGRALNEQFF
>TRBV6-1|TRBD1|TRBJ1-4
CASTRRGLANEKLFF
>TRBV10-2|.|TRBJ1-1
CATLDNKNTEAFF
>TRBV30|TRBD1|TRBJ1-5
CAWSRTGRDQPQHF
>TRBV5-1|TRBD1|TRBJ1-3
CASSLDVQGTAGNTIYF
>TRBV28|TRBD1|TRBJ1-1
CASSFSGGKGTEAFF
>TRBV9|.|TRBJ1-1
CASSVVQGISEAFF
>TRBV9|.|TRBJ2-2
CASSVGGTGELFF
>TRBV5-4|TRBD2|.
CASSLALAGWGTYEQYF
>TRBV15|.|TRBJ2-3
CATSKQGGGTDTQYF
>TRBV2|.|TRBJ2-1
CASSADTDSYNEQFF
>TRBV27|TRBD2|TRBJ2-7
CASGRSREGEQYF
>TRBV15|.|TRBJ2-7
CATSRGTGATYEQYF
>TRBV25-1|TRBD2|TRBJ2-3
CASRSDQREGTDTQYF
>TRBV7-9|.|TRBJ2-1
CASSPPAAGSISSYNEQFF
>TRBV28|.|TRBJ1-2
CASSFQNYGYTF
>TRBV30|.|TRBJ1-1
CAWRLWGGNTEAFF
>TRBV11-2|TRBD1|TRBJ2-7
CASSLDRVSYEQYF
>TRBV7-9|.|TRBJ2-3
CASSQDRFGTDTQYF
>TRBV11-2|TRBD2|TRBJ2-5
CASSLDWGLAAQETQYF
>TRBV19|.|TRBJ1-2
CASSISETRYGYTF
>TRBV5-1|TRBD1|TRBJ2-1
CATTTMGLRRDRPSKQFF
>TRBV6-6|.|TRBJ2-1
CASSYSQGSYNEQFF
>TRBV5-4|TRBD1|TRBJ2-7
CASSWGQGGSYEQYF
>TRBV28|.|TRBJ2-7
CASSFGSYEQYF
>TRBV13|.|TRBJ1-1
CASSPGGWTEAFF
>TRBV5-5|TRBD1|TRBJ2-2
CASTTLQGVRELFF
>TRBV6-5|.|TRBJ1-1
CASSYAREVCTEAFF